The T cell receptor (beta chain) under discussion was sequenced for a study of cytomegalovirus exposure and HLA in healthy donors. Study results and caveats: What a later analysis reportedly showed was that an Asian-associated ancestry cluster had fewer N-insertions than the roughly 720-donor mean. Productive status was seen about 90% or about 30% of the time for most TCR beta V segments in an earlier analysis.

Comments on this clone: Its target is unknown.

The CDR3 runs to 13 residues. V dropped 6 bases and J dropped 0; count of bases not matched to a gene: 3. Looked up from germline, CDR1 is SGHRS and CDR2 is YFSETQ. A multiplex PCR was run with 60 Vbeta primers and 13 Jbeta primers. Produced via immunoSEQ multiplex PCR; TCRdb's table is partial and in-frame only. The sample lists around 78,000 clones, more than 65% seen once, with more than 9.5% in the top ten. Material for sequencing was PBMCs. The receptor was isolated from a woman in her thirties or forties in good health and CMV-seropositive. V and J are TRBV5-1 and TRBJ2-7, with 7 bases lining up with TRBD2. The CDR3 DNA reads TGCGCCAGCAAATCGGGGGGCTCCTACGAGCAGTACTTC. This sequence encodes CASKSGGSYEQYF.